These 5 T cell receptor beta chains share one sample of origin, sequenced in a study of blood T cell repertoires in COVID-19. Data came from immunoSEQ multiplex PCR; TCRdb stores just in-frame clones and leaves some out. The table has under 150,000 clones, around 81% seen once. Sequencing was done on a sample of peripheral blood. The source of these receptors is a woman aged 60 to 75 with active or convalescent COVID-19.

J is TRBJ1-2 and V is TRBV10-2; D uncertain. The CDR3 loop spans 14 amino acids. V was clipped by 6 bases and J by 4 bases, with 15 bases between them. Germline values: CDR1 WSHSY, CDR2 SAAADI. CDR3 region: CASRPGDGAYGYTF. CDR3 coding DNA: TGCGCCAGCAGGCCCGGCGACGGAGCCTATGGCTACACCTTC.

The rearrangement joins TRBV6-6 to TRBJ2-7, with 7 positions matching TRBD1. V shed 6 bases and J 6 bases; nucleotides not matched to a gene: 5. CDR3 length equals 12 residues. CDR1 and CDR2 (germline): MNHNY, SVGAGI (reference sequence). CDR3 sequence (DNA): TGTGCCAGCAGCTGGGACAGTGGCGAGCAGTACTTC. Amino acid sequence: CASSWDSGEQYF.

This clone was detected a few times. The DNA of the CDR3 is TGTGCCAGTAGTGACCCAGGCGGGAGCAATCAGCCCCAGCATTTT. The encoded protein is CASSDPGGSNQPQHF. The chain carries TRBV19 and TRBJ1-5; D not resolved. This CDR3 comprises 15 residues. CDR1 and CDR2 from the germline V gene are LNHDA and SQIVND (reference sequence). Trimming removed 5 bases at V and 1 base at J, with 12 bases between.

The chain uses TRBV3-1 (or the pseudogene TRBV3-2) and TRBJ1-1; TRBD1 matches at 9 bases. The germline V gene has CDR1 LGHDT and CDR2 YNNKEL (reference sequence). This CDR3 is built from 15 residues. J gave up 5 bases and V 4 bases, and 8 bases lay outside the gene matches. The CDR3 protein is CASSRVQGARTEAFF. Here the CDR3 DNA reads TGTGCCAGCAGCCGGGTACAGGGGGCGCGAACTGAAGCTTTCTTT.

This clone was found a few times. This chain uses TRBV2 with TRBJ1-1; a weak D match, TRBD1 (5 bases). Germline V lookup: CDR1 SNHLY, CDR2 FYNNEI. This CDR3 has 13 amino acids. V shed 7 bases and J shed 12 bases, with 21 bases lying between them. This CDR3 is CASIIEGRGRSFF. In DNA form, the CDR3 reads TGTGCCAGCATTATAGAGGGGCGAGGGAGGTCTTTCTTT.